These 7 T cell receptor beta chains were all obtained from the same sample, sequenced in a study of cytomegalovirus exposure and HLA in healthy donors. Vbeta (60) and Jbeta (13) primers were used in the PCR. This table comes from immunoSEQ multiplex PCR, and its TCRdb copy is limited to in-frame clones, with some not included. The sample yields approximately 97,000 clones, about three fifths seen once. The specimen sequenced was PBMCs. These receptors all stem from a human donor in good health.

The CDR3 protein is CASSLSRGITEAFF. The CDR3 DNA reads TGTGCCAGCAGCTTAAGTAGGGGGATAACTGAAGCTTTCTTT. The chain couples TRBV7-8 to TRBJ1-1; tentatively, D is TRBD1 (6 bases). The V gene's germline CDR1 is SGHVS and CDR2 FQNEAQ. The CDR3 spans 14 residues. The V gene lost 2 bases and the J gene lost 5 bases, with 12 bases spanning the gap.

The chain uses TRBV4-1 and TRBJ2-1; no clear D gene. Per the germline V gene, CDR1 is MGHRA and CDR2 is YSYEKL. Trimming took 1 base from V and 7 from J, leaving 8 bases between them. This CDR3 comprises 13 residues. CDR3 bases: TGCGCCAGCAGCCAAGGCCTCCGGAATGAGCAGTTCTTC. It encodes CASSQGLRNEQFF.

The chain uses TRBV13 and TRBJ2-2; D unresolved. Trimming left V 5 bases short and J 0 bases short, with 16 bases between. CDR3 size: 17 residues. The V gene's germline CDR1 is PRHDT and CDR2 FYEKMQ (reference sequence). CDR3 sequence reads: CASSPDSRSPNTGELFF. The CDR3 nucleotides read TGTGCCAGCAGCCCAGATAGCCGATCCCCGAACACCGGGGAGCTGTTTTTT. Using reference TRBV13 and TRBJ2-2 for the parts outside the CDR3, the full variable domain is AAGVIQSPRHLIKEKRETATLKCYPIPRHDTVYWYQQGPGQDPQFLISFYEKMQSDKGSIPDRFSAQQFSDYHSELNMSSLELGDSALYFCASSPDSRSPNTGELFFGEGSRLTVL.

The chain links TRBV28 to TRBJ2-7; 10 bases match TRBD2. CDR3 length: 16 residues. Germline CDR1 reads MDHEN; CDR2 reads SYDVKM. J gave up 0 bases and V 6 bases, and 8 bases lay outside the gene matches. The CDR3 DNA reads as TGTGCCAGCAGAAAGCCACTAGCGGGGACCTCCTACGAGCAGTACTTC. Residues: CASRKPLAGTSYEQYF.

This sequence joins TRBV7-8 and TRBJ2-5; D possibly corresponds to TRBD2 (6 bases). Germline assignment: CDR1 SGHVS and CDR2 FQNEAQ. V was shortened by 8 bases and J by 2 bases, with 18 bases between the two germline ends. The CDR3 has 15 amino acids. The CDR3 DNA reads as TGTGCCAGCCGAGTAACGGGAGTTCGTCAAGAGACCCAGTACTTC. The encoded protein is CASRVTGVRQETQYF.

The chain employs TRBV9 and TRBJ2-1; 8 nucleotides align to TRBD2. The CDR3 covers 16 residues. Unmatched junction bases numbered 5, after V lost 0 bases and J lost 3 bases. Germline CDR1 reads SGDLS; CDR2 reads YYNGEE. The CDR3 sequence: CASSVGAGGFYNEQFF. CDR3 DNA sequence: TGTGCCAGCAGCGTAGGGGCGGGAGGATTCTACAATGAGCAGTTCTTC.

This clone was picked up a small number of times. The CDR3 DNA reads TGTGCCAGCAGCCCTAAACTATCCTACGAGCAGTACTTC. Translated, it gives CASSPKLSYEQYF. The V and J genes are TRBV5-6 and TRBJ2-5; D uncertain. The J call is uncertain, as TRBJ2-7 better fits the DNA end. The CDR3 is 13 residues long. Germline V gene data show CDR1 as SGHDT and CDR2 as YYEEEE.